The next 17 T cell receptor beta chains were all read from a single sample in a study of blood T cells in healthy people across ages. A sample-barcoded 5' primer and a J-beta primer mix were used in a second PCR of about 6 to 11 cycles. One entry per CDR3 protein, called by TCRdb with MiXCR from the 5' RACE reads. This sample has hundreds of thousands of distinct CDR3 sequences, with 40% to 45% found just once. The specimen sequenced was blood. These receptors all stem from a man older than 75 in good health.

V and J are TRBV7-2 and TRBJ1-1; 7 bases match TRBD1. This CDR3 spans 16 amino acids. Per germline, CDR1 SGHTA and CDR2 FQGNSA. Trimming took 1 base from V and 1 from J; bases not matched to a gene: 6. CDR3 region: CASSLVLTGRNTEAFF. The CDR3 DNA reads as TGTGCCAGCAGCTTAGTACTGACAGGGAGGAACACTGAAGCTTTCTTT.

This clonotype was counted once. The gene calls are TRBV14 and TRBJ2-5; 15 bases fit TRBD2. The CDR3 length is 18 residues. J gave up 11 bases and V 6 bases, and 19 bases lay outside the gene matches. Germline lookup yields CDR1 SGHDN and CDR2 FVKESK. The CDR3 sequence is CASRYGLAGGRFNNEQYF. For the CDR3, the DNA is TGTGCCAGCAGATACGGACTAGCGGGAGGGCGGTTTAACAATGAGCAGTACTTC.

The CDR3 sequence is CASTPRTSGSLKTQFF. CDR3 DNA sequence: TGTGCCAGTACCCCAAGGACTAGCGGGAGTCTGAAGACCCAGTTCTTC. The gene calls are TRBV28 and TRBJ2-5, with 13 bases aligning to TRBD2. Matching the DNA end better, TRBJ2-1 makes the J call doubtful. Germline CDR1 MDHEN, CDR2 SYDVKM. The CDR3 runs to 16 residues.

This clonotype came up a few times. The chain links TRBV28 to TRBJ1-4; 9 bases are a match to TRBD1. The CDR3 runs to 16 residues. In germline, CDR1 is MDHEN, CDR2 SYDVKM. V was pared by 5 bases and J by 4 bases, with 8 bases of the junction left unmatched. CDR3 in amino acids: CASSQNGQGINEKLFF. In nucleotides, the CDR3 is TGTGCCAGCAGTCAGAACGGACAGGGGATTAATGAAAAACTGTTTTTT.

The chain couples TRBV12-3 or TRBV12-4 to TRBJ1-4; D gene uncertain. CDR3 size: 12 residues. Between the trimmed V and J ends, which lost 3 bases and 14 bases, there was a span of 13 bases. CDR3 DNA: TGTGCCAGCAGTTTGGTACTCCGCTACCTGTTTTTT. It codes for CASSLVLRYLFF.

This clonotype was seen just once. This chain links TRBV20-1 with TRBJ2-7; a possible D gene is TRBD2 (6 bases). V gave up 0 bases and J gave up 6 bases, with 15 bases separating them. The CDR3 loop spans 14 amino acids. The V gene's germline CDR1 is DFQATT and CDR2 SNEGSKA (reference sequence). The CDR3 DNA is TGCAGTGCTAGAGATGGGTTTCGGAGGGTCGAGCAGTACTTC. It codes for CSARDGFRRVEQYF.

The chain uses TRBV7-8 and TRBJ2-5; D ambiguous. CDR3 length equals 15 residues. The germline gives CDR1 SGHVS, CDR2 FQNEAQ. Deletions cut 1 base from V and 0 bases from J, with 9 bases between. The CDR3 is CASSLVIRYQETQYF. The CDR3 bases are TGTGCCAGCAGCTTAGTAATCCGGTACCAAGAGACCCAGTACTTC.

V and J are TRBV5-1 and TRBJ2-1; 7 nucleotides match TRBD2. Germline-derived CDR1 and CDR2 are SGHRS and YFSETQ. The CDR3 is 15 amino acids. After removal of 0 bases from V and 6 bases from J, the junction contained 6 bases not matched to a gene. This CDR3 reads CASSLGAGEGNEQFF. The CDR3, as DNA: TGCGCCAGCAGCTTGGGGGCGGGAGAGGGCAATGAGCAGTTCTTC. The whole variable domain, remainder taken from reference TRBV5-1 and TRBJ2-1, is KAGVTQTPRYLIKTRGQQVTLSCSPISGHRSVSWYQQTPGQGLQFLFEYFSETQRNKGNFPGRFSGRQFSNSRSEMNVSTLELGDSALYLCASSLGAGEGNEQFFGPGTRLTVL.

The chain combines TRBV7-7 with TRBJ2-5, with D perhaps TRBD1 (6 bases). The V gene's germline CDR1 is SSHAT and CDR2 FNYEAQ (reference sequence). There are 13 residues in the CDR3. V was shortened by 7 bases and J by 9 bases, with 18 bases between the two germline ends. The CDR3 spells CASNIVEAGAQYF. The CDR3 region has the DNA TGTGCCAGCAACATAGTAGAAGCAGGGGCCCAGTACTTC.

The chain recombines TRBV7-9 with TRBJ1-1; 8 positions match TRBD1. Germline V gives CDR1 SEHNR, CDR2 FQNEAQ (reference sequence). The CDR3 runs 17 residues. V shed 4 bases, J shed 3 bases, and the junction held 13 bases outside the gene matches. This CDR3 is CASSSAPGQAGDTEAFF. The CDR3 nucleotides are TGTGCCAGCAGCTCGGCACCGGGACAGGCTGGGGACACTGAAGCTTTCTTT. Combining the CDR3 with reference TRBV7-9 and TRBJ1-1 gives the whole variable domain DTGVSQNPRHKITKRGQNVTFRCDPISEHNRLYWYRQTLGQGPEFLTYFQNEAQLEKSRLLSDRFSAERPKGSFSTLEIQRTEQGDSAMYLCASSSAPGQAGDTEAFFGQGTRLTVV.

This clonotype was detected ten times or more. The chain joins TRBV28 to TRBJ1-1; no firm D call. Per the germline V gene, CDR1 is MDHEN and CDR2 is SYDVKM. V was shortened by 10 bases and J by 5 bases, with 11 bases between the two germline ends. The CDR3 covers 11 residues. The CDR3 DNA sequence: TGTGCCACCGGTCGATTTACTGAAGCTTTCTTT. Encoded protein: CATGRFTEAFF.

This chain uses TRBV5-1 with TRBJ2-5; possibly TRBD1 for D (6 bases). V shed 4 bases and J shed 3 bases, with 16 bases lying between them. Germline values: CDR1 SGHRS, CDR2 YFSETQ. The CDR3 extends over 15 amino acids. CDR3 bases: TGCGCCAGCAGCCCCGGGGTAAGGGGGAAAGAGACCCAGTACTTC. Its translation: CASSPGVRGKETQYF.

V gene TRBV7-9 combines with J gene TRBJ2-2; tentatively, D is TRBD1 (7 bases). This CDR3 spans 15 amino acids. Germline-derived CDR1 and CDR2 are SEHNR and FQNEAQ (reference sequence). Between the trimmed V and J ends, which lost 11 bases and 1 base, there was a span of 17 bases. CDR3 nucleotides: TGTGCCTTCGGCAGGGGGGCTTTGAACACCGGGGAGCTGTTTTTT. Its translation: CAFGRGALNTGELFF.

The chain couples TRBV30 to TRBJ2-3; 12 positions match TRBD1. Germline lookup yields CDR1 GTSNPN and CDR2 SVGIG (reference sequence). The CDR3 is 15 residues long. V lost 1 base to trimming and J lost 6 bases; unmatched junction nucleotides: 5. CDR3 sequence (DNA): TGTGCCTGGAGTGCCCTGGGACAGGGGGCGGATACGCAGTATTTT. Its protein product is CAWSALGQGADTQYF. Complete variable domain (other parts from reference TRBV30 and TRBJ2-3): SQTIHQWPATLVQPVGSPLSLECTVEGTSNPNLYWYRQAAGRGLQLLFYSVGIGQISSEVPQNLSASRPQDRQFILSSKKLLLSDSGFYLCAWSALGQGADTQYFGPGTRLTVL.

This clonotype has a handful of counts. The chain carries TRBV6-1 and TRBJ2-1; weak D call: TRBD2 (6 bases). Germline V gives CDR1 MNHNS, CDR2 SASEGT. Trimming left V 7 bases short and J 12 bases short, with 25 bases between. The CDR3 has 15 amino acids. The CDR3 is CASTSNRGTTTRQFF. In DNA form, the CDR3 reads TGTGCCAGCACTTCCAATCGGGGGACCACCACCCGGCAGTTCTTC.

V usage is TRBV18 and J usage is TRBJ2-5; TRBD2 matches at 8 bases. Germline V gene sequence: CDR1 KGHSH, CDR2 LQKENI. V was clipped by 5 bases and J by 2 bases; unmatched bases: 7. This CDR3 has 15 residues. CDR3 in amino acids: CASSISGSGQETQYF. DNA of the CDR3: TGTGCCAGCTCAATAAGCGGGAGTGGTCAAGAGACCCAGTACTTC.

As concerns this clonotype: A much larger clone is a single base away; this may be a read error. V and J are TRBV2 and TRBJ1-6; D is unresolved. Germline V lookup: CDR1 SNHLY, CDR2 FYNNEI. The CDR3 contains 13 residues. The CDR3: CASSGTPNSLLHF. CDR3 DNA: TGTGCCAGCAGCGGAACACCTAATTCACTCCTCCACTTT.